The 16 T cell receptor beta chains presented below share a single source sample, sequenced in a study of identical twins. One entry per CDR3 protein results from TCRdb running MiXCR on the 5' RACE reads. This sample carries roughly 350,000 distinct CDR3 sequences, approximately 8.7% of them seen once, and the ten largest clones take 8.5% to 10%. Sequenced input: naive T cells sorted from blood. These receptors came from a woman in her forties or fifties in good health.

This clonotype was detected only a few times. This chain joins TRBV5-6 and TRBJ1-1, with TRBD1 matching 7 bases. Germline V gene lookup returns CDR1 SGHDT and CDR2 YYEEEE. The CDR3 sequence is 11 residues long. V lost 6 bases and J lost 11; bases outside the gene matches: 7. The CDR3 sequence: CASTKQGTAFF. As DNA, the CDR3 is TGTGCCAGCACCAAACAGGGGACGGCTTTCTTT.

This clonotype has a count of ten or more. The genes are TRBV6-2 or TRBV6-3 and TRBJ1-1; D unresolved. CDR1 MNHEY and CDR2 SVGEGT come from the germline V gene. Trimming removed 7 bases at V and 1 base at J, with 10 bases between. The CDR3 totals 13 residues. In DNA, the CDR3 is TGTGCCAGCACTATTTGGGAGAACACTGAAGCTTTCTTT. Its protein product is CASTIWENTEAFF.

The genes are TRBV5-1 and TRBJ2-7, with TRBD1 as a possible D gene (5 bases). The germline V gene has CDR1 SGHRS and CDR2 YFSETQ. Trimming cost V 4 bases and J 4 bases, with 21 bases left between them. The CDR3 extends over 16 amino acids. The CDR3 reads CASSPDVGAVQYEQYF. Here the CDR3 DNA reads TGCGCCAGCAGCCCGGATGTAGGGGCGGTTCAATACGAGCAGTACTTC.

This clonotype has more than one count but fewer than ten. The rearrangement uses TRBV5-1 and TRBJ2-2; no reliable D call. Trimming removed 4 bases at V and 7 bases at J, with 11 bases between. This CDR3 has 13 residues. From germline, CDR1 is SGHRS and CDR2 YFSETQ. The CDR3 DNA reads as TGCGCCAGCAGCCCGGACCCGGGCGGGGAGCTGTTTTTT. It codes for CASSPDPGGELFF.

Comment on this clonotype: This may be a read error: a much more frequent sequence differs by one nucleotide. This sequence joins TRBV7-2 and TRBJ2-2; D possibly matches TRBD1 or TRBD2 (5 bases each). Germline assignment: CDR1 SGHTA and CDR2 FQGNSA. The length of the CDR3 is 13 residues. CDR3 loop: CASSLVRVGDLFF. CDR3 nucleotide sequence: TGTGCCAGCAGCTTAGTGCGGGTCGGGGACCTGTTTTTT.

The chain is built from TRBV12-3 or TRBV12-4 and TRBJ2-1; 10 nucleotides align to TRBD2. This CDR3 has 15 amino acids. J lost 5 bases, V lost 4 bases, and 5 bases had no gene match. The CDR3 protein is CASSSPGLAHNEQFF. The CDR3 DNA is TGTGCCAGCAGTTCACCGGGACTAGCGCACAATGAGCAGTTCTTC.

The chain is built from TRBV20-1 and TRBJ2-7; D might be TRBD2 (6 bases). Germline V gives CDR1 DFQATT, CDR2 SNEGSKA (reference sequence). This CDR3 contains 13 residues. Trimming took off 5 bases at V and 5 bases at J, with 16 bases between the two ends. CDR3 DNA: TGCAGTGCTTGGGACGGGAGACTCCACGAGCAGTACGTC. Encoded protein: CSAWDGRLHEQYV.

This clonotype occurred many times. The J gene is TRBJ1-1, the V gene TRBV28, with D uncertain. Germline V CDR1 and CDR2: MDHEN, SYDVKM. Trimming shortened V by 8 bases and J by 2 bases, and 12 bases separated the two germline ends. The CDR3 is 13 amino acids. CDR3: CASSPTKNTEAFF. CDR3 in DNA: TGTGCCAGCTCCCCGACAAAAAACACTGAAGCTTTCTTT.

Only a few counts were recorded for this clonotype. The V and J genes are TRBV27 and TRBJ2-1; 10 bases line up with TRBD2. Trimming took 3 bases from V and 6 from J; bases not matched to a gene: 8. Germline V gene sequence: CDR1 MNHEY, CDR2 SMNVEV (reference sequence). The CDR3 loop spans 16 amino acids. CDR3 bases: TGTGCCAGCAGTTTTCTTCCTAGCGGGAGTTTCAATGAGCAGTTCTTC. Amino acids: CASSFLPSGSFNEQFF.

The sample holds many counts of this clonotype. V gene TRBV30 combines with J gene TRBJ2-3; no reliable D call. The V gene's germline CDR1 is GTSNPN and CDR2 SVGIG (reference sequence). The CDR3 consists of 13 residues. V was trimmed by 0 bases and J by 6 bases, leaving 10 bases between them. The CDR3 is CAWSVRRSDTQYF. The CDR3 nucleotides are TGTGCCTGGAGTGTAAGGAGATCCGATACGCAGTATTTT. Combining the CDR3 with reference TRBV30 and TRBJ2-3 gives the whole variable domain SQTIHQWPATLVQPVGSPLSLECTVEGTSNPNLYWYRQAAGRGLQLLFYSVGIGQISSEVPQNLSASRPQDRQFILSSKKLLLSDSGFYLCAWSVRRSDTQYFGPGTRLTVL.

The J gene is TRBJ2-5, the V gene TRBV10-2, with 7 bases aligning to TRBD1. Germline values: CDR1 WSHSY, CDR2 SAAADI. This CDR3 is built from 14 residues. V trimming: 6 bases; J trimming: 5 bases; junction bases outside the gene matches: 9. CDR3 DNA sequence: TGCGCCAGCAGACCGACAGGGATTCTGGAGACCCAGTACTTC. This translates into CASRPTGILETQYF.

The chain employs TRBV20-1 and TRBJ2-7, with 10 nucleotides matching TRBD1. The germline gives CDR1 DFQATT, CDR2 SNEGSKA (reference sequence). The CDR3 totals 15 residues. V was clipped by 0 bases and J by 2 bases; unmatched bases: 4. The CDR3 DNA follows: TGCAGTGCTAGAGATTTGGGACAGGGGACCTACGAGCAGTACTTC. It translates to CSARDLGQGTYEQYF.

This clonotype was seen ten or more times. This rearrangement joins TRBV5-5 to TRBJ2-7, with 14 nucleotides matching TRBD2. V dropped 0 bases and J dropped 6; count of bases not matched to a gene: 5. Germline V CDR1 and CDR2: SGHKS, YYEKEE (reference sequence). The CDR3 is 16 amino acids. CDR3 in amino acids: CASSLGTSGRYPEQYV. CDR3 DNA: TGTGCCAGCAGCTTGGGGACTAGCGGGAGGTACCCCGAGCAGTACGTC.

The V and J genes are TRBV5-1 and TRBJ2-1; 14 bases align to TRBD2. The germline CDR1 and CDR2 sequences are SGHRS and YFSETQ. This CDR3 is built from 17 residues. The J segment lost 1 base and the V segment lost 4 bases, leaving 4 bases of the junction unmatched. The CDR3 sequence: CASSRGTSGSSYNEQFF. DNA of the CDR3: TGCGCCAGCAGCCGGGGGACTAGCGGGAGTTCCTACAATGAGCAGTTCTTC.

In this sample, this clonotype turned up once. The gene calls are TRBV11-2 and TRBJ2-1; D gene uncertain. This CDR3 is built from 11 residues. Germline CDR1 SGHAT, CDR2 FQNNGV. V lost 3 bases to trimming and J lost 12 bases, with 9 bases between them. The DNA of the CDR3 is TGTGCCAGCAGCTTCACGGCAGTGCAGTTCTTC. It codes for CASSFTAVQFF. The full variable domain, with the rest looked up from reference TRBV11-2 and TRBJ2-1, is EAGVAQSPRYKIIEKRQSVAFWCNPISGHATLYWYQQILGQGPKLLIQFQNNGVVDDSQLPKDRFSAERLKGVDSTLKIQPAKLEDSAVYLCASSFTAVQFFGPGTRLTVL.

This clonotype was detected many times. The chain joins TRBV28 to TRBJ1-2; D ambiguous. CDR3 length: 12 amino acids. CDR1 and CDR2 from the germline V gene are MDHEN and SYDVKM. Trimming removed 3 bases from V and 6 bases from J, with 8 bases in between. CDR3 loop: CASSFLGHGYTF. CDR3 bases: TGTGCCAGCAGTTTTTTAGGGCATGGCTACACCTTC.